Below are 25 T cell receptor beta chains sequenced from a single sample in a study of blood T cell repertoires in COVID-19. Clones were sequenced by immunoSEQ multiplex PCR, and TCRdb holds only the in-frame ones, with some missing. The table lists around 150,000 clones, approximately 93% of them singletons. Material for sequencing was peripheral blood. Source of these receptors: a woman aged 55-70 years with COVID-19, enrolled during active disease.

The gene calls are TRBV10-3 and TRBJ1-1; TRBD1 is a possible D gene (6 bases). V was pared by 6 bases and J by 1 base, with 12 bases between. The CDR3 has 14 amino acids. From germline, CDR1 is ENHRY and CDR2 SYGVKD. This CDR3 reads CAIRDSKGNTEAFF. The CDR3 region has the DNA TGTGCCATCAGGGACAGTAAGGGGAACACTGAAGCTTTCTTT.

This chain uses TRBV7-6 with TRBJ1-1, with D maybe TRBD1 (6 bases). Trimming left V 11 bases short and J 5 bases short, with 18 bases between. This CDR3 contains 13 residues. Germline CDR1 SGHVS, CDR2 FNYEAQ. Here the CDR3 reads CASVGVRGTEAFF. For the CDR3, the DNA is TGTGCCTCCGTAGGGGTAAGGGGGACTGAAGCTTTCTTT.

J is TRBJ1-2 and V is TRBV4-1, with D hard to call. V lost 1 base to trimming and J lost 0 bases, with 6 bases between them. Germline V gives CDR1 MGHRA, CDR2 YSYEKL. This CDR3 region has 14 residues. The CDR3 coding sequence is TGCGCCAGCAGCCAAGTTACTTCTAACTATGGCTACACCTTC. It is translated as CASSQVTSNYGYTF.

The V gene is TRBV9, the J gene TRBJ2-4; tentative D call: TRBD1 (6 bases). The CDR3 runs to 13 residues. Trimming removed 3 bases at V and 6 bases at J, with 10 bases between. CDR1 is SGDLS and CDR2 is YYNGEE in the germline V gene. The CDR3 reads CASSEGQVNIQYF. The CDR3 DNA reads TGTGCCAGCAGCGAGGGACAAGTAAACATTCAGTACTTC.

The V gene is TRBV3-1 (or the pseudogene TRBV3-2), the J gene TRBJ2-7, with a tentative D call TRBD2 (6 bases). The V gene's germline CDR1 is LGHDT and CDR2 YNNKEL (reference sequence). This CDR3 is 13 amino acids long. V lost 1 base and J 6 bases, leaving 10 bases between the germline ends. In DNA, the CDR3 is TGTGCCAGCAGCCAAGCAGCGGGCGGCGAGCAGTACTTC. The encoded protein is CASSQAAGGEQYF.

V is TRBV14 and J is TRBJ2-5; D not certain. The CDR3 spans 13 residues. V was trimmed by 2 bases and J by 8 bases, leaving 12 bases between them. Germline V gene data show CDR1 as SGHDN and CDR2 as FVKESK. The CDR3 region has the DNA TGTGCCAGCAGCCAAACCCTCGGCGGAACCCAGTACTTC. Protein: CASSQTLGGTQYF.

The J gene is TRBJ1-2, the V gene TRBV3-1 (or the pseudogene TRBV3-2); 7 bases map to TRBD1. V was clipped by 4 bases and J by 7 bases; unmatched bases: 9. Germline V CDR1 and CDR2: LGHDT, YNNKEL (reference sequence). CDR3 length: 14 amino acids. CDR3 sequence (DNA): TGTGCCAGCAGCCCCCCGGGGACAGTTAGTGGCTACACCTTC. The encoded protein is CASSPPGTVSGYTF.

The chain couples TRBV6-2 or TRBV6-3 to TRBJ2-5; unclear D gene. The V end lost 1 base, the J end lost 4 bases, and 10 bases lay between the germline ends. The germline gives CDR1 MNHEY, CDR2 SVGEGT. The CDR3 is made up of 14 amino acids. DNA for the CDR3: TGTGCCAGCAGTTACTTGTCGACGGGAGAGACCCAGTACTTC. Encoded protein: CASSYLSTGETQYF.

The chain links TRBV4-2 to TRBJ2-1; 7 nucleotides agree with TRBD1. The V segment lost 8 bases and the J segment 5 bases; nucleotides outside the gene matches: 9. The CDR3 length is 14 residues. CDR1 is LGHNA, CDR2 YNFKEQ, per germline. This CDR3 is CASGFTGTDNEQFF. The CDR3 DNA sequence: TGTGCCAGCGGGTTTACCGGGACAGACAATGAGCAGTTCTTC.

The chain recombines TRBV6-5 with TRBJ1-6; weak D call: TRBD1 (6 bases). The CDR3 consists of 15 residues. Germline V CDR1 and CDR2: MNHEY, SVGAGI. V lost 4 bases and J lost 7, with 14 bases in between. Here the CDR3 DNA reads TGTGCCAGCAGTTCAGTACTGAGGGGGAATTCACCCCTCCACTTT. Amino acids: CASSSVLRGNSPLHF.

A note on this clone: The same CDR3 arises from other DNA sequences in this sample as well. This rearrangement joins TRBV5-1 to TRBJ2-5; weak D call: TRBD2 (6 bases). This CDR3 region has 14 residues. CDR1 and CDR2 (germline): SGHRS, YFSETQ. Trimming took 0 bases from V and 5 from J, leaving 11 bases between them. CDR3 coding DNA: TGCGCCAGCAGCTTGGTTGGAGGGTTGGAGACCCAGTACTTC. Protein sequence: CASSLVGGLETQYF. The whole variable domain, remainder taken from reference TRBV5-1 and TRBJ2-5, is KAGVTQTPRYLIKTRGQQVTLSCSPISGHRSVSWYQQTPGQGLQFLFEYFSETQRNKGNFPGRFSGRQFSNSRSEMNVSTLELGDSALYLCASSLVGGLETQYFGPGTRLLVL.

The chain uses TRBV25-1 and TRBJ2-5, with a weak D call TRBD1 (6 bases). The CDR3 loop spans 15 amino acids. Trimming took 1 base from V and 3 from J, leaving 12 bases between them. CDR1 is MGHDK and CDR2 is SYGVNS in the germline V gene. Here the CDR3 DNA reads TGTGCCAGCAGTGAATCGGGGTGGACAGAAGAGACCCAGTACTTC. Residues: CASSESGWTEETQYF.

The chain has TRBV9 and TRBJ2-3; TRBD1 matches 7 bases. CDR1 is SGDLS and CDR2 is YYNGEE in the germline V gene. This CDR3 contains 13 residues. V lost 7 bases to trimming and J lost 4 bases; unmatched junction nucleotides: 6. CDR3 DNA sequence: TGTGCCAGCGGCGACAGGGCCCCAGATACGCAGTATTTT. Amino acid sequence: CASGDRAPDTQYF.

This clone was counted between two and nine times. This chain uses TRBV9 with TRBJ1-1, with TRBD1 as a possible D gene (5 bases). Trimming removed 3 bases at V and 4 bases at J, with 10 bases between. Looked up from germline, CDR1 is SGDLS and CDR2 is YYNGEE. The CDR3 covers 13 residues. The CDR3 spells CASSEPGGTEAFF. CDR3 in DNA: TGTGCCAGCAGCGAACCCGGGGGCACTGAAGCTTTCTTT.

This sequence joins TRBV5-1 and TRBJ2-5; 12 bases line up with TRBD2. This CDR3 region has 17 residues. Germline V CDR1 and CDR2: SGHRS, YFSETQ. The trim removed 5 bases at V and 5 bases at J, leaving 13 bases unmatched. Here the CDR3 reads CASSPSATSGGRETQYF. As DNA, the CDR3 is TGCGCCAGCAGTCCGTCCGCGACTAGCGGGGGTCGGGAGACCCAGTACTTC.

The chain employs TRBV25-1 and TRBJ1-1, with D possibly TRBD1 on 5 matching bases. Per the germline V gene, CDR1 is MGHDK and CDR2 is SYGVNS. This CDR3 is built from 14 residues. V shed 8 bases and J shed 0 bases, with 13 bases lying between them. DNA for the CDR3: TGTGCCAGCCGGGGGGGACGGCTGAACACTGAAGCTTTCTTT. This encodes CASRGGRLNTEAFF.

The chain couples TRBV3-1 (or the pseudogene TRBV3-2) to TRBJ1-5; no clear D. The CDR3 extends over 16 amino acids. Trimming pared 4 bases from V and 3 bases from J, leaving 16 bases between. Germline V gene lookup returns CDR1 LGHDT and CDR2 YNNKEL (reference sequence). The DNA of the CDR3 is TGTGCCAGCAGCCCCCACCAAGCGACTTTCAATCAGCCCCAGCATTTT. This sequence encodes CASSPHQATFNQPQHF.

CDR3 nucleotide sequence: TGCGCCAGCACGAGGTTCCCCCACTTCCACACTACTAGCAACTATGGCTACACCTTC. This codes for CASTRFPHFHTTSNYGYTF. This rearrangement joins TRBV5-1 to TRBJ1-2; D call uncertain. Trimming pared 6 bases from V and 2 bases from J, leaving 29 bases between. Per germline, CDR1 SGHRS and CDR2 YFSETQ. This CDR3 comprises 19 residues. Combining the CDR3 with reference TRBV5-1 and TRBJ1-2 gives the whole variable domain KAGVTQTPRYLIKTRGQQVTLSCSPISGHRSVSWYQQTPGQGLQFLFEYFSETQRNKGNFPGRFSGRQFSNSRSEMNVSTLELGDSALYLCASTRFPHFHTTSNYGYTFGSGTRLTVV.

CDR3 in amino acids: CASSFRRALSEKLFF. The CDR3 DNA reads as TGTGCCAGCAGCTTCCGGAGGGCGTTAAGTGAAAAACTGTTTTTT. The chain couples TRBV5-6 to TRBJ1-4; D is uncertain. CDR3 size: 15 residues. Germline assignment: CDR1 SGHDT and CDR2 YYEEEE. V shed 2 bases and J shed 7 bases, with 15 bases lying between them.

This chain's CDR3 is CASSSVAGQDEKLFF. The CDR3 DNA is TGTGCCAGCAGTTCCGTGGCGGGACAGGATGAAAAACTGTTTTTT. The chain employs TRBV6-5 and TRBJ1-4; 8 bases map to TRBD1. J lost 6 bases, V lost 4 bases, and 7 bases had no gene match. The germline CDR1 and CDR2 sequences are MNHEY and SVGAGI. There are 15 residues in the CDR3.

This clone was observed a handful of times. This chain joins TRBV13 and TRBJ1-2; 8 bases map to TRBD1. J was trimmed by 8 bases and V by 3 bases; bases with no gene match: 5. The V gene's germline CDR1 is PRHDT and CDR2 FYEKMQ (reference sequence). The CDR3 totals 13 residues. The CDR3 bases are TGTGCCAGCAGCTTCGACAGGGGCCGAGGCTACACCTTC. Protein product: CASSFDRGRGYTF.

This clone appeared a single time. The V gene is TRBV5-4, the J gene TRBJ2-3; 11 bases match TRBD2. J lost 6 bases, V lost 0 bases, and 12 bases had no gene match. CDR3 length equals 18 residues. Per the germline V gene, CDR1 is SGHNT and CDR2 is YYREEE (reference sequence). CDR3 DNA: TGTGCCAGCAGCTTGGGCCTAGCGGGGGGCATCCTAGGGGATACGCAGTATTTT. This encodes CASSLGLAGGILGDTQYF. The entire variable domain, with the rest obtained from reference TRBV5-4 and TRBJ2-3, is as follows: ETGVTQSPTHLIKTRGQQVTLRCSSQSGHNTVSWYQQALGQGPQFIFQYYREEENGRGNFPPRFSGLQFPNYSSELNVNALELDDSALYLCASSLGLAGGILGDTQYFGPGTRLTVL.

This chain links TRBV6-5 with TRBJ2-1; D call uncertain. V was trimmed by 6 bases and J by 6 bases, leaving 9 bases between them. The CDR3 runs 12 residues. Germline V gives CDR1 MNHEY, CDR2 SVGAGI. The CDR3 region has the DNA TGTGCCAGCAGCTCAACAGTCAATGAGCAGTTCTTC. As protein: CASSSTVNEQFF.

The J gene is TRBJ1-3, the V gene TRBV5-4, with TRBD1 identical over 7 bases. The CDR3 extends over 14 amino acids. Per germline, CDR1 SGHNT and CDR2 YYREEE (reference sequence). The junction had 2 bases not matched to a gene; V was cut back by 4 bases and J by 1 base. The CDR3 bases are TGTGCCAGCAGCACGACAGGGTCTGGAAACACCATATATTTT. It codes for CASSTTGSGNTIYF. The whole variable domain, filled in from reference TRBV5-4 and TRBJ1-3, reads ETGVTQSPTHLIKTRGQQVTLRCSSQSGHNTVSWYQQALGQGPQFIFQYYREEENGRGNFPPRFSGLQFPNYSSELNVNALELDDSALYLCASSTTGSGNTIYFGEGSWLTVV.

This clone was observed once. The chain recombines TRBV6-2 or TRBV6-3 with TRBJ2-1, with TRBD1 matching 7 bases. Germline V gene lookup returns CDR1 MNHEY and CDR2 SVGEGT. CDR3 length: 16 residues. Trimming cost V 5 bases and J 5 bases; bases outside gene matches: 12. The CDR3 sequence is CASSRLTGRRDNEQFF. The DNA of the CDR3 is TGTGCCAGCAGTCGTCTGACAGGGCGCCGGGACAATGAGCAGTTCTTC.